This entry is about one T cell receptor (beta chain). Its antigen is still unknown. Base qualities are not provided; no much larger clone lies one nucleotide away. Based on the germline V gene, the CDR1 and CDR2 sequences are SGHTS and YDEGEE. Cut back by 4 bases and 1 base, the V and J ends lie 14 bases apart. CDR3 length: 15 amino acids, cysteine to phenylalanine. Of the read, only the CDR3 DNA is kept; its 45 bases are in frame from base 1. Each collaborating institution followed its own protocols to collect whole blood in K2EDTA tubes. For TCRbeta analysis, collaborators shipped samples in one of three forms: frozen whole blood, isolated PBMCs, or DNA extracted from either of those sample types. This sample was included in a study of blood T cell repertoires in COVID-19 (dated by TCRdb to about 2020). Describing the broader study: Samples covering the acute and convalescent phases of COVID-19 were provided by collaborators in the United States, Italy and Spain. The sample metadata nearly always contained a de-identified subject ID, COVID-19 status, age in years and sex. The repertoires were released in a freely available public database meant as a resource for research on the immune response to SARS-CoV-2. Where available, HLA class I and class II types were obtained from metadata supplied by the sample provider rather than from assay-based typing. The samples were drawn from two sources: the first 160 participants of the ongoing ImmuneRACE study, and fewer than 1,500 subjects contributed by 6 global collaborators. Subjects who had been exposed to COVID-19, were actively infected with it, or had recovered from it provided the deeply sampled blood TCRbeta repertoires that made up the dataset. The material from the prospective study consisted of cDNA or gDNA derived from T cells, B-cell-depleted T cells, or PBMCs. On the study overall, not on this receptor specifically: The amount of clinical and demographic metadata varied by source and participant and was provided uncurated.

TCRbeta CDR3 regions were amplified from genomic DNA using the immunoSEQ Assay, a bias-controlled multiplex PCR. The study's processing was this. The number of nucleated cells in each sample was estimated from the amplification of reference gene primers within the assay. Sequence reads were collapsed and filtered to measure the absolute abundance of every unique TCRbeta CDR3 rearrangement. Productive Simpson clonality was computed per sample as the square root of Simpson's diversity index over productive rearrangements. Here the immuneACCESS table is served through TCRdb, limited to in-frame sequences with V and J called. Missing clones are a known gap in these copies; in checked studies unresolved V genes cover under half, and the rest lacks a known reason. D and trimming were read from the DNA, whereas the V and J calls and clone size are those reported in that table. The sample profile shows 200,000 to 250,000 clones; 84% of them were found once. The ten biggest clones cover approximately 8.1% of the sample.

Here the chain combines TRBV5-8 and TRBJ1-2; perhaps TRBD1 is the D gene, with 6 bases matching. This receptor was obtained from a woman aged 50 to 60 with active or convalescent COVID-19. Sequencing input: peripheral blood. CDR3 protein: CASSPDRLLNYGYTF. The sequence in DNA is TGTGCCAGCAGCCCGGACAGACTCCTTAACTATGGCTACACCTTC.